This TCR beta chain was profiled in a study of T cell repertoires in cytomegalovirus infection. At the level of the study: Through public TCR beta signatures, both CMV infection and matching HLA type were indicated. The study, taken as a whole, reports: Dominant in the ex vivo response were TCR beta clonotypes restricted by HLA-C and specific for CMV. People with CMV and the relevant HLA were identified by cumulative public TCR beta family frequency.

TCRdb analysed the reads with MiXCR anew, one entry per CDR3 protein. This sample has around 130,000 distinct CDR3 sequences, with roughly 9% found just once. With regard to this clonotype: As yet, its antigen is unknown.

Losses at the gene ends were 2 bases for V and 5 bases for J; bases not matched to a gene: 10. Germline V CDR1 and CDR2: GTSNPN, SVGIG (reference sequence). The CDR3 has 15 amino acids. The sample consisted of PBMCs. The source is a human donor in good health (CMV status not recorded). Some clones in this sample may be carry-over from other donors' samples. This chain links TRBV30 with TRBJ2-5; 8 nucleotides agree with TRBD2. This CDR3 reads CAWSFGGAWGETQYF. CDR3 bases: TGTGCCTGGAGTTTCGGGGGGGCGTGGGGGGAGACCCAGTACTTC.